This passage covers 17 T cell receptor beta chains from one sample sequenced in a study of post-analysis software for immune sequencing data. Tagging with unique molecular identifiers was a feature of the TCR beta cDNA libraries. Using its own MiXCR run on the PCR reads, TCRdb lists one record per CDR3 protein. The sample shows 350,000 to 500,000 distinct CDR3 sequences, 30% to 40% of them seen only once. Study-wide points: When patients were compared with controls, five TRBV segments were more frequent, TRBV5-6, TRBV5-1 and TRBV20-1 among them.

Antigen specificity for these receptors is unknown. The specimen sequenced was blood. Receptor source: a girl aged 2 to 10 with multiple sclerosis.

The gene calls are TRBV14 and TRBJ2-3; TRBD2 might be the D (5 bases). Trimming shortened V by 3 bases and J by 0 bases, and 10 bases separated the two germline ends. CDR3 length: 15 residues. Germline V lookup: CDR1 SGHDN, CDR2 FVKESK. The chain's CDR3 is CASSHSASSTDTQYF. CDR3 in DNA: TGTGCCAGCAGCCATAGCGCCTCTAGCACAGATACGCAGTATTTT.

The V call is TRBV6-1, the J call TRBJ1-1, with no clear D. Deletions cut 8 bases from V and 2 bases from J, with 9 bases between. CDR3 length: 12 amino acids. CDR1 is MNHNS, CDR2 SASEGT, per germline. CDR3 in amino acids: CASEWANTEAFF. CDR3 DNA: TGTGCCAGCGAATGGGCCAACACTGAAGCTTTCTTT.

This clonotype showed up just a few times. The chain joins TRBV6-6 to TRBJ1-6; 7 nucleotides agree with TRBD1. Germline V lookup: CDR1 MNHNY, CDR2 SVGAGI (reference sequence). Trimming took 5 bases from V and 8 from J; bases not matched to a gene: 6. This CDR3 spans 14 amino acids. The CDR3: CASSNRDSHSPLHF. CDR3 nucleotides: TGTGCCAGCAGTAACCGGGACAGTCATTCACCCCTCCACTTT.

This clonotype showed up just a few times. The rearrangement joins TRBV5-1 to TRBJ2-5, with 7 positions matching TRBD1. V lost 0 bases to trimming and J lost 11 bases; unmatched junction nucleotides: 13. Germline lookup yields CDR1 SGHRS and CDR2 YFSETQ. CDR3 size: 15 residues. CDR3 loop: CASSLARTGTEEQYF. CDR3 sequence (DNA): TGCGCCAGCAGCTTGGCGAGGACAGGAACGGAAGAGCAGTACTTC. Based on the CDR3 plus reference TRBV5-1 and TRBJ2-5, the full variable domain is KAGVTQTPRYLIKTRGQQVTLSCSPISGHRSVSWYQQTPGQGLQFLFEYFSETQRNKGNFPGRFSGRQFSNSRSEMNVSTLELGDSALYLCASSLARTGTEEQYFGPGTRLLVL.

CDR3 residues: CASSPSYQRGEDEAFF. The CDR3 DNA reads TGTGCCAGCAGCCCTTCCTACCAGCGGGGGGAGGATGAAGCTTTCTTT. The chain joins TRBV11-1 to TRBJ1-1; maybe TRBD1 (5 bases). There are 16 residues in the CDR3. Germline-derived CDR1 and CDR2 are SGHAT and FQDESV (reference sequence). The V gene lost 5 bases and the J gene lost 7 bases, with 23 bases spanning the gap.

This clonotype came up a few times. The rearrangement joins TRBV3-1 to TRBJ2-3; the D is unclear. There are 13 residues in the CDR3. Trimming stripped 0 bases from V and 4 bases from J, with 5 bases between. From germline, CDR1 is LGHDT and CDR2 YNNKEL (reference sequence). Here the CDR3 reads CASSQEGPDTQYF. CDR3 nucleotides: TGTGCCAGCAGCCAAGAGGGTCCAGATACGCAGTATTTT.

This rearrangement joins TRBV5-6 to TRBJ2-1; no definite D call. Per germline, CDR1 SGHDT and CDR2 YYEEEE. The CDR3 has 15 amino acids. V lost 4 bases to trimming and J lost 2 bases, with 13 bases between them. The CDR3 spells CASSLGSYPYNEQFF. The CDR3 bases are TGTGCCAGCAGCCTGGGGTCCTATCCCTACAATGAGCAGTTCTTC.

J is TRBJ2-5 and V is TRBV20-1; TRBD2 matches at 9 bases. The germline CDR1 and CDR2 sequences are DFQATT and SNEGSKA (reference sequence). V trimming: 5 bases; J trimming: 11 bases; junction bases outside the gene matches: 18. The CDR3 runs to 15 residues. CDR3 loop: CSALQARDSAGGQYF. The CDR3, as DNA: TGCAGTGCTCTCCAGGCCCGGGACTCCGCGGGGGGGCAGTACTTC.

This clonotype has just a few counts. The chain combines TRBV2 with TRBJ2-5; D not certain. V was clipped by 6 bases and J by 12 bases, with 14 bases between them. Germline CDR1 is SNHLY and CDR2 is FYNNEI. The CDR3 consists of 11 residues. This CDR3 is CASSQWIVKYF. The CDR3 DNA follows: TGTGCCAGCAGCCAATGGATCGTTAAGTACTTC.

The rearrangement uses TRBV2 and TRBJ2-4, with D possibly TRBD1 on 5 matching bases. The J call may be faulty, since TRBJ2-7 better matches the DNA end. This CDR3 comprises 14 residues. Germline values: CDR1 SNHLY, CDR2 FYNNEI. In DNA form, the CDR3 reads TGTGCCAGCAGTGGGTCCCCCCAGGGCTACGAGCAGTACTTC. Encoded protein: CASSGSPQGYEQYF.

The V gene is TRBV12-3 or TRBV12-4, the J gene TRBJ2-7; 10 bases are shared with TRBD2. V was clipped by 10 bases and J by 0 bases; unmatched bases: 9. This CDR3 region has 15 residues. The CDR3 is CATMGTSASSYEQYF. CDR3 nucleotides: TGTGCCACCATGGGGACTAGCGCGAGCTCCTACGAGCAGTACTTC.

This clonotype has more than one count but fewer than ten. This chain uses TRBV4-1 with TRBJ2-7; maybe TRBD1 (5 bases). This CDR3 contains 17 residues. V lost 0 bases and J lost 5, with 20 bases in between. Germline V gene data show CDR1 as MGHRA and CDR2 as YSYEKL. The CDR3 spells CASSQDLPQGLNNEQYF. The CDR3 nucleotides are TGCGCCAGCAGCCAAGATTTACCGCAGGGATTAAACAACGAGCAGTACTTC.

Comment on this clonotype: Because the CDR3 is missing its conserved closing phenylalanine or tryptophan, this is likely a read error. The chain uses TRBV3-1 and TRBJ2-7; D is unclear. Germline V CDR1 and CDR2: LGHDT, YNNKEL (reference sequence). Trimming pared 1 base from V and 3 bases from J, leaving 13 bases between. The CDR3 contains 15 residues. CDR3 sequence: CASSQGFGGFYEQYC. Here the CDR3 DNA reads TGTGCCAGCAGCCAAGGCTTCGGCGGCTTCTACGAGCAGTACTGC.

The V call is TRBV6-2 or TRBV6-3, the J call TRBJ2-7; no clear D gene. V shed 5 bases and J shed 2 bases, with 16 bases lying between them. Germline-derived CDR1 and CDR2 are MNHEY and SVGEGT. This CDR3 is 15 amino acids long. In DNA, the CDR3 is TGTGCCAGCAGTCCGTGGACCCGAGGCCCCTACGAGCAGTACTTC. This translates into CASSPWTRGPYEQYF.

The CDR3 DNA reads as TGCGCCAGCAGCTTGGAACTAGCGAGCACAGATACGCAGTATTTT. This gives the protein CASSLELASTDTQYF. The gene calls are TRBV5-1 and TRBJ2-3; 7 bases line up with TRBD2. After removal of 0 bases from V and 0 bases from J, the junction contained 1 base not matched to a gene. Germline V gene lookup returns CDR1 SGHRS and CDR2 YFSETQ. The CDR3 totals 15 residues. The whole variable domain, remainder taken from reference TRBV5-1 and TRBJ2-3, is KAGVTQTPRYLIKTRGQQVTLSCSPISGHRSVSWYQQTPGQGLQFLFEYFSETQRNKGNFPGRFSGRQFSNSRSEMNVSTLELGDSALYLCASSLELASTDTQYFGPGTRLTVL.

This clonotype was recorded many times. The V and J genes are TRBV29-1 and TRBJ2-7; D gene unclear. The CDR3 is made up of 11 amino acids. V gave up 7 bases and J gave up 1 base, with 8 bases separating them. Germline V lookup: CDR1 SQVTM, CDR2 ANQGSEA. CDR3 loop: CSAGRSYEQYF. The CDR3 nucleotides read TGCAGCGCGGGTCGTTCCTACGAGCAGTACTTC.

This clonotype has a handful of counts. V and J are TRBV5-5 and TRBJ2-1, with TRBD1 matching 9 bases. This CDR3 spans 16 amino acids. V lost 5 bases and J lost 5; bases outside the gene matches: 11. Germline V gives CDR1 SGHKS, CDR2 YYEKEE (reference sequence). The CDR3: CASRLGQGSPNNEQFF. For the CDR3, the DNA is TGTGCCAGCAGACTGGGACAGGGCTCCCCCAACAATGAGCAGTTCTTC.